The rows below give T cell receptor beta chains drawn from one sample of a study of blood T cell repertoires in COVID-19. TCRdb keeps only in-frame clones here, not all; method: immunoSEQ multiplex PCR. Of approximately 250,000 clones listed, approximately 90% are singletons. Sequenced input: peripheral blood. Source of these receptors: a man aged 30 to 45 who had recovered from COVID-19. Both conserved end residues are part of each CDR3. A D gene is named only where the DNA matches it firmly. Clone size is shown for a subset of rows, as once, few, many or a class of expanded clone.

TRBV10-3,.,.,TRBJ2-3,CAMAPGFRDTQYF,TGTGCCATGGCCCCAGGGTTTCGAGATACGCAGTATTTT
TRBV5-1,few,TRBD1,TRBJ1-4,CASSSGQGQEKLFF,TGCGCCAGCAGCTCCGGACAGGGTCAAGAAAAACTGTTTTTT
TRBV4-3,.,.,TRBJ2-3,CASSQAVGGDLGQYF,TGCGCCAGCAGCCAAGCGGTAGGGGGTGATTTAGGACAGTATTTT
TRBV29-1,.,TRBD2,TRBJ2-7,CSVHSAGAYEQYF,TGCAGCGTTCACTCAGCGGGGGCCTACGAGCAGTACTTC
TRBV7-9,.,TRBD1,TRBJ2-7,CASSPYRGLSYEQYF,TGTGCCAGCAGCCCCTACAGGGGGCTCTCCTACGAGCAGTACTTC
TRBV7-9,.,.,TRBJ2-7,CASTASRGYEQYF,TGTGCCAGCACCGCAAGCCGGGGGTACGAGCAGTACTTC
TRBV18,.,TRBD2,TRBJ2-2,CASSPPERGRDTGELFF,TGTGCCAGCTCACCACCGGAGCGGGGCAGGGATACCGGGGAGCTGTTTTTT
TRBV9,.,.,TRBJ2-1,CASSSGIYNEQFF,TGTGCCAGCAGTTCAGGGATTTACAATGAGCAGTTCTTC
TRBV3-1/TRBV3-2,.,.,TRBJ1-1,CASSQFPGYEAFF,TGTGCCAGCAGCCAATTTCCAGGGTATGAAGCTTTCTTT
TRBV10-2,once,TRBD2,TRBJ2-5,CASSERGGQETQYF,TGCGCCAGCAGTGAGCGGGGGGGCCAAGAGACCCAGTACTTC
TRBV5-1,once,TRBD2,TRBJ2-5,CASSLVAAGSETQYF,TGCGCCAGCAGCTTGGTCGCAGCGGGGTCTGAGACCCAGTACTTC
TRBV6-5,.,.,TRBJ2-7,CASSYSMQGTAYEQYF,TGTGCCAGCAGTTACTCGATGCAGGGAACGGCCTACGAGCAGTACTTC
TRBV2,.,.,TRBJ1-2,CASTLVRTEYGYTF,TGTGCCAGCACCCTCGTTCGGACAGAGTATGGCTACACCTTC
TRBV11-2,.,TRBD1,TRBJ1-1,CASSLEGMWGQLHTEAFF,TGTGCCAGCAGCTTAGAAGGAATGTGGGGACAGCTGCACACTGAAGCTTTCTTT
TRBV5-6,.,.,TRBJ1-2,CASSSSQAIYGYTF,TGTGCCAGCAGCTCCTCACAGGCAATCTATGGCTACACCTTC
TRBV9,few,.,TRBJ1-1,CASSAKTVNTEAFF,TGTGCCAGCAGCGCCAAAACAGTGAACACTGAAGCTTTCTTT
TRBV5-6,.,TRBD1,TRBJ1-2,CASSSVGPDRGGYGYTF,TGTGCCAGCAGCTCTGTTGGGCCGGACAGGGGAGGGTATGGCTACACCTTC
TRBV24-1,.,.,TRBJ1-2,CATSDGTGNYGYTF,TGTGCCACCAGTGATGGAACAGGGAACTATGGCTACACCTTC
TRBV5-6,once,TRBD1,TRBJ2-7,CASSPTGTASYEQYF,TGTGCCAGCAGCCCAACCGGGACAGCCAGCTACGAGCAGTACTTC
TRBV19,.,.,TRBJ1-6,CASSPERDTPNSPLHF,TGTGCCAGTAGCCCGGAAAGGGACACTCCGAATTCACCCCTCCACTTT
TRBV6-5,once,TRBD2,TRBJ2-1,CASSFGLAGGRWQFF,TGTGCCAGCAGTTTTGGACTAGCGGGGGGCCGGTGGCAGTTCTTC
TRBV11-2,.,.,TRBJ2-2,CASSLEVGVRRGTGELFF,TGTGCCAGCAGCTTAGAGGTCGGTGTTCGGAGGGGAACCGGGGAGCTGTTTTTT
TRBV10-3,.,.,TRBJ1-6,CAISESGDNSPLHF,TGTGCCATCAGTGAGTCAGGGGATAATTCACCCCTCCACTTT
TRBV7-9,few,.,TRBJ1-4,CASSPSASGEKLFF,TGTGCCAGCAGCCCGAGCGCCTCTGGGGAAAAACTGTTTTTT
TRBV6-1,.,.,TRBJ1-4,CASSEAHSHEKLFF,TGTGCCAGCAGTGAAGCGCACAGTCATGAAAAACTGTTTTTT
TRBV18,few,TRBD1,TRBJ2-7,CASSPAGTGRVEQYF,TGTGCCAGCTCACCTGCCGGGACAGGGCGGGTCGAGCAGTACTTC
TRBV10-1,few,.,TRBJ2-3,CASSGRVTDTQYF,TGCGCCAGCAGCGGTCGAGTCACAGATACGCAGTATTTT
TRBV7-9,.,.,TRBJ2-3,CASSLGADTQYF,TGTGCCAGCAGCTTAGGAGCAGATACGCAGTATTTT
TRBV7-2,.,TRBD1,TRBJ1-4,CASSLEGAGGLREKLFF,TGTGCCAGCAGCTTAGAGGGGGCAGGGGGCCTAAGGGAAAAACTGTTTTTT
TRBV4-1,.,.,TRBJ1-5,CASSQVGADYSNQPQHF,TGCGCCAGCAGCCAAGTCGGGGCGGACTATAGCAATCAGCCCCAGCATTTT
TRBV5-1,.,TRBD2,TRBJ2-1,CASSFSGNVNEQFF,TGCGCCAGCAGCTTTAGCGGGAATGTTAATGAGCAGTTCTTC
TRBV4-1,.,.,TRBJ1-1,CASSLGTSHMNTEAFF,TGCGCCAGCAGCCTAGGGACAAGCCACATGAACACTGAAGCTTTCTTT
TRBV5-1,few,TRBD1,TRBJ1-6,CASSSWDRDNSPLHF,TGCGCCAGCAGCTCGTGGGACAGGGATAATTCACCCCTCCACTTT
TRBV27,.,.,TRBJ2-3,CASSLYPGTDTQYF,TGTGCCAGCAGTTTATATCCAGGCACAGATACGCAGTATTTT
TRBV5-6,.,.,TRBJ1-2,CASSLEVANGYTF,TGTGCCAGCAGCTTAGAAGTAGCTAATGGCTACACCTTC
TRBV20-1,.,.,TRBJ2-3,CSARGGVADTQYF,TGCAGTGCTCGTGGCGGGGTGGCAGATACGCAGTATTTT
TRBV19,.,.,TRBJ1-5,CASRPGALNQPQHF,TGTGCCAGTAGACCAGGGGCCCTCAATCAGCCCCAGCATTTT
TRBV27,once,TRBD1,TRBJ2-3,CASSLYPGQVSDTQYF,TGTGCCAGCAGTTTATACCCGGGACAGGTATCAGATACGCAGTATTTT
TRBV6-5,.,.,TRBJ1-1,CASILAVWSEAFF,TGTGCCAGCATCCTTGCGGTGTGGTCTGAAGCTTTCTTT